The 22 T cell receptor beta chains reported below all come from one sample, sequenced in a study of blood T cell repertoires in COVID-19. Assay used: immunoSEQ multiplex PCR; TCRdb lists only in-frame clones, some missing. The sample lists 250,000 to 300,000 clones; about nine tenths were seen once. Source material: peripheral blood. Source of these receptors: a woman aged 25 to 39 who had recovered from COVID-19.

This chain uses TRBV11-2 with TRBJ1-2; D gene unclear. From germline, CDR1 is SGHAT and CDR2 FQNNGV. Trimming removed 3 bases at V and 6 bases at J, with 14 bases between. CDR3 size: 14 residues. For the CDR3, the DNA is TGTGCCAGCAGCTTGGGTCTTCCCGGGAATGGCTACACCTTC. Translation: CASSLGLPGNGYTF.

This sequence joins TRBV27 and TRBJ1-5; 7 bases are a match to TRBD1. Per the germline V gene, CDR1 is MNHEY and CDR2 is SMNVEV (reference sequence). Trimming removed 5 bases from V and 5 bases from J; junction bases left unmatched: 15. This CDR3 has 17 residues. The CDR3 sequence is CASSPQWTGNLYQPQHF. The DNA for the CDR3 is TGTGCCAGCAGTCCCCAATGGACAGGTAATCTTTATCAGCCCCAGCATTTT.

The V call is TRBV12-3 or TRBV12-4, the J call TRBJ2-1; no clear D gene. This CDR3 spans 13 amino acids. V was clipped by 5 bases and J by 2 bases, with 7 bases between them. In DNA form, the CDR3 reads TGTGCCAGCAGTCCCCCTCCCTACAATGAGCAGTTCTTC. Translating it yields CASSPPPYNEQFF.

The chain carries TRBV30 and TRBJ1-5; D not certain. Trimming stripped 2 bases from V and 4 bases from J, with 9 bases between. This CDR3 is built from 13 residues. Germline V gene lookup returns CDR1 GTSNPN and CDR2 SVGIG (reference sequence). The CDR3 protein is CAWSYGLNQPQHF. CDR3 in DNA: TGTGCCTGGAGTTATGGACTGAATCAGCCCCAGCATTTT.

V is TRBV7-2 and J is TRBJ2-1, with D hard to call. Looked up from germline, CDR1 is SGHTA and CDR2 is FQGNSA. The CDR3 spans 14 residues. V gave up 2 bases and J gave up 4 bases, with 9 bases separating them. The CDR3 region has the DNA TGTGCCAGCAGCTTATACAAGATTTACAATGAGCAGTTCTTC. Translating gives CASSLYKIYNEQFF.

The chain employs TRBV10-3 and TRBJ1-1, with TRBD1 matching 7 bases. V shed 1 base, J shed 4 bases, and the junction held 3 bases outside the gene matches. The CDR3 length is 14 residues. Germline V gene lookup returns CDR1 ENHRY and CDR2 SYGVKD. Here the CDR3 DNA reads TGTGCCATCAGTGAGTTGCAGGGGGGCACTGAAGCTTTCTTT. Its protein is CAISELQGGTEAFF.

With respect to this clone: Additional DNA sequences in this sample encode the identical CDR3. The chain carries TRBV19 and TRBJ1-1; D perhaps matches TRBD1 (6 bases). CDR1 LNHDA and CDR2 SQIVND come from the germline V gene (reference sequence). V was shortened by 5 bases and J by 0 bases, with 10 bases between the two germline ends. This CDR3 is built from 14 residues. CDR3 DNA: TGTGCCAGTAGTTTAACAGGGATGAACACTGAAGCTTTCTTT. Protein product: CASSLTGMNTEAFF.

V and J are TRBV30 and TRBJ1-5; the D is unclear. This CDR3 contains 13 residues. Trimming took off 5 bases at V and 3 bases at J, with 11 bases between the two ends. CDR1 GTSNPN and CDR2 SVGIG come from the germline V gene (reference sequence). The CDR3 spells CAWSTGINQPQHF. In DNA, the CDR3 is TGTGCCTGGTCGACGGGGATCAATCAGCCCCAGCATTTT.

The chain recombines TRBV27 with TRBJ1-1; possibly TRBD1 for D (5 bases). Germline loops: CDR1 MNHEY, CDR2 SMNVEV (reference sequence). V was trimmed by 6 bases and J by 6 bases, leaving 20 bases between them. The CDR3 contains 15 residues. CDR3 protein: CASRGWGGEQAEAFF. Written as DNA, the CDR3 is TGTGCCAGCAGAGGATGGGGGGGGGAACAGGCTGAAGCTTTCTTT.

The J gene is TRBJ1-5, the V gene TRBV19; tentatively, D is TRBD1 (5 bases). V was cut by 3 bases and J by 4 bases, with 10 bases left in between. CDR3 size: 14 residues. Germline V gene data show CDR1 as LNHDA and CDR2 as SQIVND (reference sequence). CDR3 sequence (DNA): TGTGCCAGTAGTATGGATGGGGCTAATCAGCCCCAGCATTTT. Translating it yields CASSMDGANQPQHF.

The chain uses TRBV9 and TRBJ1-6, with a possible D match to TRBD1 (5 bases). The ends were cut back, 3 bases at V and 9 bases at J, with 13 bases in the middle. The CDR3 is 14 amino acids. The germline V gene has CDR1 SGDLS and CDR2 YYNGEE. The CDR3 loop is CASSAGGGTSPLHF. CDR3 nucleotide sequence: TGTGCCAGCAGCGCCGGTGGGGGGACTTCACCCCTCCACTTT.

The genes are TRBV19 and TRBJ1-6, with 7 bases aligning to TRBD1. Germline V CDR1 and CDR2: LNHDA, SQIVND (reference sequence). V was clipped by 7 bases and J by 6 bases; unmatched bases: 3. This CDR3 is 13 amino acids long. CDR3 loop: CASKGATNSPLHF. For the CDR3, the DNA is TGTGCCAGTAAGGGGGCGACTAATTCACCCCTCCACTTT.

The rearrangement joins TRBV2 to TRBJ2-2; 7 nucleotides align to TRBD1. Per the germline V gene, CDR1 is SNHLY and CDR2 is FYNNEI. The CDR3 extends over 15 amino acids. Losses at the gene ends were 6 bases for V and 4 bases for J; bases not matched to a gene: 8. The CDR3 is CASSKQGSGTGELFF. DNA for the CDR3: TGTGCCAGCAGCAAACAGGGGTCGGGCACCGGGGAGCTGTTTTTT.

The genes are TRBV27 and TRBJ2-4, with TRBD2 matching over 15 bases. The J segment lost 6 bases and the V segment lost 6 bases, leaving 15 bases of the junction unmatched. Germline-derived CDR1 and CDR2 are MNHEY and SMNVEV (reference sequence). The CDR3 is made up of 19 amino acids. The CDR3 DNA reads as TGTGCCAGCAGCCGATTCCCGGGACTAGCGGGGGGCCTCGGAAACATTCAGTACTTC. It yields the protein CASSRFPGLAGGLGNIQYF.

The chain joins TRBV10-3 to TRBJ2-1, with D tentatively TRBD1 (6 bases). V lost 0 bases and J lost 12, with 9 bases in between. Germline V gives CDR1 ENHRY, CDR2 SYGVKD. This CDR3 has 12 residues. CDR3 in amino acids: CAISESEQGQFF. The DNA for the CDR3 is TGTGCCATCAGTGAGTCTGAACAGGGGCAGTTCTTC.

The rearrangement uses TRBV6-5 and TRBJ2-1, with 9 bases aligning to TRBD1. Germline lookup yields CDR1 MNHEY and CDR2 SVGAGI. This CDR3 spans 13 amino acids. With 5 bases clipped from V and 7 bases from J, the junction kept 3 bases outside the gene matches. The DNA of the CDR3 is TGTGCCAGCAGTCGGACAGGGGTAAATGAGCAGTTCTTC. Translated: CASSRTGVNEQFF.

Here the CDR3 DNA reads TGTGCCAGCAGTTCCGATATGGGGACAGGGAGCTATGGCTACACCTTC. Translating it yields CASSSDMGTGSYGYTF. The chain has TRBV6-5 and TRBJ1-2; the match to TRBD1 covers 9 bases. The V gene's germline CDR1 is MNHEY and CDR2 SVGAGI. The CDR3 length is 16 residues. Trimming cost V 4 bases and J 4 bases; bases outside gene matches: 10.

V gene TRBV3-1 (or the pseudogene TRBV3-2) combines with J gene TRBJ2-7; D perhaps matches TRBD1 (6 bases). Trimming pared 3 bases from V and 1 base from J, leaving 10 bases between. From germline, CDR1 is LGHDT and CDR2 YNNKEL (reference sequence). This CDR3 has 14 amino acids. DNA of the CDR3: TGTGCCAGCAGCCACCCTGACAGGTCCTACGAGCAGTACTTC. Translation: CASSHPDRSYEQYF.

This chain uses TRBV3-1 (or the pseudogene TRBV3-2) with TRBJ1-2; TRBD1 agrees at 11 bases. The CDR3 covers 16 residues. CDR1 and CDR2 from the germline V gene are LGHDT and YNNKEL (reference sequence). Losses at the gene ends were 0 bases for V and 4 bases for J; bases not matched to a gene: 4. The CDR3 here is CASSQEVGQGAYGYTF. The CDR3 region has the DNA TGTGCCAGCAGCCAAGAGGTAGGACAGGGGGCCTATGGCTACACCTTC.

On this clone: One end of the junction varies from germline; a read error may be responsible. J is TRBJ2-2 and V is TRBV3-1 (or the pseudogene TRBV3-2); no definite D call. The CDR3 is made up of 15 amino acids. From germline, CDR1 is LGHDT and CDR2 YNNKEL (reference sequence). Here the CDR3 DNA reads TGTGCCAGCACCCAATTTTCGGGGAACACCGGGGAGCTGTTTTTT. Residues: CASTQFSGNTGELFF.

CDR3 DNA: TGTGCCAGCTCAGACCGGGATTTTGGGAACAATGAGCAGTTCTTC. Translating it yields CASSDRDFGNNEQFF. This rearrangement joins TRBV18 to TRBJ2-1; tentatively, D is TRBD2 (5 bases). CDR3 length: 15 residues. Per germline, CDR1 KGHSH and CDR2 LQKENI. Trimming took 5 bases from V and 5 from J, leaving 16 bases between them.

As for this clone: A junction end diverges from the germline sequence, so it may reflect a read error. The V and J genes are TRBV10-3 and TRBJ2-5, with a weak D call TRBD2 (7 bases). The germline V gene encodes CDR1 ENHRY and CDR2 SYGVKD. The CDR3 consists of 15 residues. The CDR3 coding sequence is TGTGCCATCAGCGAGTTCGGGGGGCCTAAAGAGACCCAGTACTTC. Residues: CAISEFGGPKETQYF.